Detailed here is one T cell receptor (beta chain). These data are taken from a study of T cell changes during pregnancy in multiple sclerosis. Some clones are missing from TCRdb's copy, which holds only in-frame ones; the method was immunoSEQ multiplex PCR. The table shows 40,000 to 65,000 clones, with around 92% occurring only once. The CDR3 is 13 amino acids. With 6 bases clipped from V and 5 bases from J, the junction kept 4 bases outside the gene matches. CDR1 SQVTM and CDR2 ANQGSEA come from the germline V gene. The receptor was isolated from a female donor with multiple sclerosis, enrolled in a pregnancy study. Sequenced material: CD4+ T cells from peripheral blood mononuclear cells, taken in the third trimester of pregnancy. The V gene is TRBV29-1, the J gene TRBJ2-1, with 10 bases fitting TRBD2. The CDR3 DNA follows: TGCAGCGTCCAAGCGGGAGGGAACAATGAGCAGTTCTTC. The encoded protein is CSVQAGGNNEQFF.